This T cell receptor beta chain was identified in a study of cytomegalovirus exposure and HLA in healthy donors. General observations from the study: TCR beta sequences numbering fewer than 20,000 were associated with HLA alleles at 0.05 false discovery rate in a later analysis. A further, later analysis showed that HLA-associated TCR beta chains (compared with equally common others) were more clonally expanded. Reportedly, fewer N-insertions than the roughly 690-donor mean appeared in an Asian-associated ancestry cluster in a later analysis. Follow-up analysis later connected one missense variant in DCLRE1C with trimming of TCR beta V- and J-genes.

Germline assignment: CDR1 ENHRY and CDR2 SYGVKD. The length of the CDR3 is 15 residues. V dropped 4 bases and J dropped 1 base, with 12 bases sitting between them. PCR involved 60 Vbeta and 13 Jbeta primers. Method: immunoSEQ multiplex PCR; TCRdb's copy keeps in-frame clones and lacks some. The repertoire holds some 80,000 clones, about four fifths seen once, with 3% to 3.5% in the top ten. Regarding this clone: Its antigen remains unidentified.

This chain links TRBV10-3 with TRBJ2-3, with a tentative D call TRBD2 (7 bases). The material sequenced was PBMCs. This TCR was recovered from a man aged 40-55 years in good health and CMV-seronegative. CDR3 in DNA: TGTGCCATCAGTGGGGGGGGCCTCGGCACAGATACGCAGTATTTT. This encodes CAISGGGLGTDTQYF.